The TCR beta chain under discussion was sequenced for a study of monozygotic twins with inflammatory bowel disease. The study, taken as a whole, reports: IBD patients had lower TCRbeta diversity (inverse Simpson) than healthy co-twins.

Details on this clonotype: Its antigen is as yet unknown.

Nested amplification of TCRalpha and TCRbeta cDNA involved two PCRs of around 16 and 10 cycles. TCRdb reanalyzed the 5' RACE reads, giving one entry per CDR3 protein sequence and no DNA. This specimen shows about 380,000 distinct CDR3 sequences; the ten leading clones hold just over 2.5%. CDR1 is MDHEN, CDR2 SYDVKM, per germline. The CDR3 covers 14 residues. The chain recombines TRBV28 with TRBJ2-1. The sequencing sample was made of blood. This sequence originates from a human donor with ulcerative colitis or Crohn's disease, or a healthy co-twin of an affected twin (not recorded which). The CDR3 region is CASSGEAYYNEQFF.